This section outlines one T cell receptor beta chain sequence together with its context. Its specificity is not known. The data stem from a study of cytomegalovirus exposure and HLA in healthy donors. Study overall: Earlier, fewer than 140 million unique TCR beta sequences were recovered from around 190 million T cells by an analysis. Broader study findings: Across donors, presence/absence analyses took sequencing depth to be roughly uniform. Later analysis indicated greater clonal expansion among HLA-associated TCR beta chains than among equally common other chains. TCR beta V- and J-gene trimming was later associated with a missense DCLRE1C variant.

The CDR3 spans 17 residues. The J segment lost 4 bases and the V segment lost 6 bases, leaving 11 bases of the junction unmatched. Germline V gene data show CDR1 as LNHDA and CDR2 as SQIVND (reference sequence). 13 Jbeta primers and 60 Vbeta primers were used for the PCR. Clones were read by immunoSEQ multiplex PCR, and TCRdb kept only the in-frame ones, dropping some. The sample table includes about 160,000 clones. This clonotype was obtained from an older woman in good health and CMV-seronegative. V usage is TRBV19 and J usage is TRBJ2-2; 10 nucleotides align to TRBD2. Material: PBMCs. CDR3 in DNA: TGTGCCAGTAGGCTCTCCATAGCGGGGGGCTTCACCGGGGAGCTGTTTTTT. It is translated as CASRLSIAGGFTGELFF.